The TCR beta chain under discussion was sequenced for a study of T cell responses to AZD1222 COVID-19 vaccine. Some clones are missing from TCRdb's copy, which holds only in-frame ones; the method was immunoSEQ multiplex PCR. This sample has 70,000 to 100,000 clones, with roughly 88% found just once. The specimen was peripheral blood, collected 28 days after the second AZD1222 dose. The origin of this receptor is an adult who received the AZD1222 COVID-19 vaccine.

The CDR3 nucleotides are TGTGCCAGCAGCTTAAGGCCGGGACTAGCGGGAGTGCATGAGCAGTTCTTC. Translating it yields CASSLRPGLAGVHEQFF. The chain carries TRBV7-3 and TRBJ2-1, with 14 positions matching TRBD2. From germline, CDR1 is SGHTA and CDR2 FQGTGA. The CDR3 runs to 17 residues. The V and J ends lost 1 base and 8 bases, in that order; junction bases with no gene match: 7.